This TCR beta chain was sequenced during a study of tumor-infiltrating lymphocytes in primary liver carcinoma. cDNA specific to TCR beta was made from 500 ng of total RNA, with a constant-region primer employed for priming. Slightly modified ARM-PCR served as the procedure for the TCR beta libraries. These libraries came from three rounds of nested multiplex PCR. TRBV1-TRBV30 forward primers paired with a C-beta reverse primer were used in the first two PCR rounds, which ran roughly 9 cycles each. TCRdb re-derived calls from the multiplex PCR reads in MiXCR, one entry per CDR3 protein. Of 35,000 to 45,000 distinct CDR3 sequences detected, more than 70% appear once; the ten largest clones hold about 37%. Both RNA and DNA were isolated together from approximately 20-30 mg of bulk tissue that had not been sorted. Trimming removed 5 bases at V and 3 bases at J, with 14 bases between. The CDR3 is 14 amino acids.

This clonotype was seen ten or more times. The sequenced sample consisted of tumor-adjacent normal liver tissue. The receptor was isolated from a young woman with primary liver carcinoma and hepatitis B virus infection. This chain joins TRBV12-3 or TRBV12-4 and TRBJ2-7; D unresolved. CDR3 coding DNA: TGTGCCAGCAGTCCCTCGAGCAATCGCTACGAGCAGTACTTC. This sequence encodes CASSPSSNRYEQYF.